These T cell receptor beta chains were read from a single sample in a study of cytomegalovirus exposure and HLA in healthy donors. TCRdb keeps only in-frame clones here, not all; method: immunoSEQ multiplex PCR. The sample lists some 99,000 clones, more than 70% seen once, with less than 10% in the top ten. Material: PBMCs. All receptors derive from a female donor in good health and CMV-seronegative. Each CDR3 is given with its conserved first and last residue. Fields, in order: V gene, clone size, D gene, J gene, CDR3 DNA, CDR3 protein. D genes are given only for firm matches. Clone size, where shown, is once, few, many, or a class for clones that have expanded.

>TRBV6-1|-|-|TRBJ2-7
TGTGCCAGCAGTGATCTCTTCTACCGCTATCCCTACGAGCAGTACTTC
CASSDLFYRYPYEQYF
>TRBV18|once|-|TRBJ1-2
TGTGCCAGCTCACCACGGGGCAGCGATGGCTACACCTTC
CASSPRGSDGYTF
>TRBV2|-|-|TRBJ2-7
TGTGCCAGCAGTGATCTTACGGGAAAGGGGCAGTACTTC
CASSDLTGKGQYF
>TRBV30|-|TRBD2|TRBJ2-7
TGTGCCTGGAGACCAGCGGGGGGGCCCTACGAGCAGTACTTC
CAWRPAGGPYEQYF
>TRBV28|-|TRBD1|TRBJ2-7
TGTGCCAGCAGTGGTCCCGGGACAGACTCCTACGAGCAGTACTTC
CASSGPGTDSYEQYF
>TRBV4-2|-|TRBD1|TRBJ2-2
TGTGCCAGCAGCCAAGACCGGGACAGCGCGAACACCGGGGAGCTGTTTTTT
CASSQDRDSANTGELFF
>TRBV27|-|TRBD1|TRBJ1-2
TGTGCCAGCAGTCCGGATTACGGACAGGGCCCCTATGGCTACACCTTC
CASSPDYGQGPYGYTF
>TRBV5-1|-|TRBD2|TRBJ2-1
TGCGCCAGCAGCTTAATGCGGGGGGCCTCAAATGAGCAGTTCTTC
CASSLMRGASNEQFF
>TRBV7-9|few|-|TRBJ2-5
TGTGCCAGCAGCTTAAGCCTCCGGACAGCGGTACAAGAGACCCAGTACTTC
CASSLSLRTAVQETQYF
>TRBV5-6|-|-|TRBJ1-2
TGTGCCAGCAGGGGTAGGGACAACAGCCGAGGCTACACCTTC
CASRGRDNSRGYTF
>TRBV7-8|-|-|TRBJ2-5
TGTGCCAGCAGCTTAGCGCGGGAGACCCAGTACTTC
CASSLARETQYF